A single T cell receptor (beta chain) is shown here with its context. Its antigen is as yet unknown. Naive-designated CD8 cells lacked CD45RO, were positively enriched for CCR7, and omitted terminally differentiated effector memory CD45RA+ cells. The V and J ends lost 6 bases and 3 bases respectively, with 9 bases between them. This CDR3 comprises 12 residues. Germline-derived CDR1 and CDR2 are SGHRS and YFSETQ. The data derive from a study of shared clonotypes between healthy human individuals. Study background: Each donor's CD8 memory used one plate, CD8 naive two, each CD4 subset three.

Profiling relied on immunoSEQ multiplex PCR, and the TCRdb table lists in-frame clones only, not all of them. The table shows around 1.9 million clones, with approximately 94% occurring only once. Study results and limitations: Between a few donors, naive CD4 clonotypes were shared at a level of about 5%. Compared with memory subsets, naive subsets generally had larger estimated richness.

The material sequenced was naive CD8+ T cells from PBMCs. This TCR derives from a man aged 18 to 29 in good health. Some clones in this sample may be carry-over from other donors' samples. The chain uses TRBV5-1 and TRBJ1-2; weak D call: TRBD1 (6 bases). The CDR3 sequence: CASNGGYYGYTF. Written as DNA, the CDR3 is TGCGCCAGCAATGGGGGCTACTATGGCTACACCTTC. Combining the CDR3 with reference TRBV5-1 and TRBJ1-2 gives the whole variable domain KAGVTQTPRYLIKTRGQQVTLSCSPISGHRSVSWYQQTPGQGLQFLFEYFSETQRNKGNFPGRFSGRQFSNSRSEMNVSTLELGDSALYLCASNGGYYGYTFGSGTRLTVV.